Below are 20 T cell receptor beta chains sequenced from a single sample in a study of T cell responses to AZD1222 COVID-19 vaccine. Assay used: immunoSEQ multiplex PCR; TCRdb lists only in-frame clones, some missing. The data contain around 260,000 clones, more than 80% of them seen just once; the ten biggest clones take up about 0.5%. The starting material was peripheral blood, obtained on day 0 of AZD1222 vaccination. The receptors here all came from an adult in good health.

The J gene is TRBJ1-5, the V gene TRBV2; the D gene is possibly TRBD1 (6 bases). Germline-derived CDR1 and CDR2 are SNHLY and FYNNEI. Trimming shortened V by 3 bases and J by 2 bases, and 8 bases separated the two germline ends. The CDR3 is 14 amino acids. This chain's CDR3 is CASSDGGGNQPQHF. CDR3 in DNA: TGTGCCAGCAGTGATGGGGGCGGCAATCAGCCCCAGCATTTT. Based on the CDR3 plus reference TRBV2 and TRBJ1-5, the full variable domain is EPEVTQTPSHQVTQMGQEVILRCVPISNHLYFYWYRQILGQKVEFLVSFYNNEISEKSEIFDDQFSVERPDGSNFTLKIRSTKLEDSAMYFCASSDGGGNQPQHFGDGTRLSIL.

The chain combines TRBV29-1 with TRBJ1-1, with unresolved D. V gave up 7 bases and J gave up 7 bases, with 10 bases separating them. Germline lookup yields CDR1 SQVTM and CDR2 ANQGSEA. The CDR3 runs to 10 residues. The CDR3 DNA reads TGCAGCGCCCTAAAGGGTGAAGCTTTCTTT. This sequence encodes CSALKGEAFF.

The V gene is TRBV5-1, the J gene TRBJ2-2; no reliable D call. V was trimmed by 4 bases and J by 8 bases, leaving 12 bases between them. Germline V lookup: CDR1 SGHRS, CDR2 YFSETQ. CDR3 size: 13 residues. CDR3 sequence reads: CASSDPGGGELFF. In nucleotides, the CDR3 is TGCGCCAGCAGCGATCCCGGTGGGGGGGAGCTGTTTTTT.

The chain couples TRBV2 to TRBJ1-2; D might be TRBD1 (6 bases). Germline values: CDR1 SNHLY, CDR2 FYNNEI. The CDR3 extends over 12 amino acids. The V and J ends lost 7 bases and 2 bases respectively, with 8 bases between them. Written as DNA, the CDR3 is TGTGCCAGCACAGGGGCGAACTATGGCTACACCTTC. Amino acid sequence: CASTGANYGYTF.

This clone turned up a few times. V gene TRBV14 combines with J gene TRBJ2-1; no clear D. Germline V CDR1 and CDR2: SGHDN, FVKESK. The CDR3 is 15 residues long. Trimming removed 2 bases from V and 8 bases from J, with 16 bases in between. The CDR3 here is CASSQIGSLLHEQFF. The CDR3 DNA reads TGTGCCAGCAGCCAAATAGGGTCTCTTCTCCATGAGCAGTTCTTC.

The chain couples TRBV3-1 (or the pseudogene TRBV3-2) to TRBJ2-5; maybe TRBD2 (5 bases). This CDR3 has 15 amino acids. V was trimmed by 4 bases and J by 1 base, leaving 13 bases between them. Germline V gives CDR1 LGHDT, CDR2 YNNKEL (reference sequence). The CDR3 here is CASSPGSQIQETQYF. The CDR3 DNA reads TGTGCCAGCAGCCCGGGATCTCAGATCCAAGAGACCCAGTACTTC.

This clone was observed once. The V call is TRBV28, the J call TRBJ1-4; unclear D gene. The germline V and J ends were trimmed by 0 bases and 4 bases, with 6 bases remaining between them. This CDR3 is built from 14 residues. Germline lookup yields CDR1 MDHEN and CDR2 SYDVKM. CDR3 region: CASSLWRGNEKLFF. CDR3 bases: TGTGCCAGCAGTTTATGGAGAGGTAATGAAAAACTGTTTTTT.

The chain combines TRBV3-1 (or the pseudogene TRBV3-2) with TRBJ1-1; 10 bases fit TRBD1. Trimming cost V 4 bases and J 11 bases; bases outside gene matches: 13. CDR3 length: 15 amino acids. The germline CDR1 and CDR2 sequences are LGHDT and YNNKEL (reference sequence). The CDR3 loop is CASSPGVGQGSRAFF. In nucleotides, the CDR3 is TGTGCCAGCAGCCCGGGCGTGGGACAGGGGAGTAGGGCTTTCTTT.

The chain links TRBV30 to TRBJ1-4; D is unresolved. CDR1 GTSNPN and CDR2 SVGIG come from the germline V gene (reference sequence). The CDR3 loop spans 14 amino acids. V shed 4 bases and J shed 0 bases, with 9 bases lying between them. The CDR3 nucleotides are TGTGCCTGGATGTCAGATGCAACTAATGAAAAACTGTTTTTT. This sequence encodes CAWMSDATNEKLFF.

The rearrangement joins TRBV7-3 to TRBJ2-2; D ambiguous. The ends were cut back, 5 bases at V and 7 bases at J, with 11 bases in the middle. CDR1 is SGHTA and CDR2 is FQGTGA in the germline V gene. The length of the CDR3 is 13 residues. CDR3 nucleotides: TGTGCCAGCAGCCCTGGGCAAAGCGGGGAGCTGTTTTTT. Amino acids: CASSPGQSGELFF.

This clone was detected once. V gene TRBV15 combines with J gene TRBJ2-7; the D is unclear. This CDR3 has 13 residues. Germline CDR1 reads LNHNV; CDR2 reads YYDKDF (reference sequence). The ends were cut back, 0 bases at V and 6 bases at J, with 9 bases in the middle. The CDR3 reads CATSRDRPSEQYF. In nucleotides, the CDR3 is TGTGCCACCAGCAGAGATAGGCCAAGCGAGCAGTACTTC.

Worth noting for this clone: Other nucleotide sequences in the sample specify the same CDR3. The rearrangement uses TRBV5-1 and TRBJ2-5, with D uncertain. This CDR3 is built from 13 residues. V was cut by 0 bases and J by 1 base, with 4 bases left in between. Germline CDR1 is SGHRS and CDR2 is YFSETQ. Here the CDR3 DNA reads TGCGCCAGCAGCTTGGCCAGCCAAGAGACCCAGTACTTC. Its protein is CASSLASQETQYF.

The genes are TRBV5-1 and TRBJ1-6; the match to TRBD1 covers 7 bases. Germline values: CDR1 SGHRS, CDR2 YFSETQ. CDR3 size: 15 residues. V gave up 3 bases and J gave up 7 bases; unmatched junction bases: 7. The CDR3 bases are TGCGCCAGCAGCTCGGGGACAGCACAGAATTCACCCCTCCACTTT. Translation: CASSSGTAQNSPLHF.

V is TRBV15 and J is TRBJ1-6, with D perhaps TRBD1 (6 bases). In germline, CDR1 is LNHNV, CDR2 YYDKDF (reference sequence). The CDR3 consists of 14 residues. V lost 5 bases and J lost 9, with 14 bases in between. CDR3 bases: TGTGCCACCAGCCTTACAGGGAGTGGTTCACCCCTCCACTTT. Translated: CATSLTGSGSPLHF.

This clone has only one observation. The rearrangement uses TRBV18 and TRBJ2-1; TRBD2 might be the D (7 bases). V was cut by 6 bases and J by 5 bases, with 17 bases left in between. This CDR3 has 15 residues. Germline V lookup: CDR1 KGHSH, CDR2 LQKENI. CDR3: CASSSYREGNNEQFF. DNA for the CDR3: TGTGCCAGCTCGTCCTACAGGGAGGGAAACAATGAGCAGTTCTTC.

This chain links TRBV5-1 with TRBJ2-7; 8 nucleotides line up with TRBD2. Trimming took 4 bases from V and 0 from J; bases not matched to a gene: 9. Per germline, CDR1 SGHRS and CDR2 YFSETQ. The CDR3 extends over 16 amino acids. The CDR3 DNA sequence: TGCGCCAGCAGCCCCGCAGGCGGGAGGTCCTCCTACGAGCAGTACTTC. Protein: CASSPAGGRSSYEQYF.

The J gene is TRBJ2-2, the V gene TRBV4-1, with TRBD1 identical over 7 bases. Germline CDR1 is MGHRA and CDR2 is YSYEKL. V shed 0 bases, J shed 2 bases, and the junction held 12 bases outside the gene matches. The CDR3 consists of 19 residues. CDR3 region: CASSQDLFRDRKNTGELFF. The CDR3 DNA follows: TGCGCCAGCAGCCAAGACCTCTTCCGGGACAGAAAAAACACCGGGGAGCTGTTTTTT.

A word on this clone: The germline gene is not matched at one end of the junction; a read error may be the cause. The rearrangement links TRBV7-9 to TRBJ2-7; 10 bases line up with TRBD1. The CDR3 has 16 residues. Germline loops: CDR1 SEHNR, CDR2 FQNEAQ (reference sequence). CDR3 protein: CASSLASGTGAHEQYF. The CDR3 nucleotides are TGTGCCAGCAGCCTAGCTTCCGGGACAGGGGCCCACGAGCAGTACTTC.

The CDR3 DNA sequence: TGTGCCAGCAGCCATTTACAGGGGGCGACTGGCTACACCTTC. Amino acids: CASSHLQGATGYTF. The V call is TRBV6-5, the J call TRBJ1-2; 9 bases agree with TRBD1. After removal of 6 bases from V and 7 bases from J, the junction contained 9 bases not matched to a gene. The length of the CDR3 is 14 residues. The germline V gene encodes CDR1 MNHEY and CDR2 SVGAGI.

The rearrangement uses TRBV7-9 and TRBJ2-2; D may be TRBD1 or TRBD2 (5 bases each). This CDR3 is 16 amino acids long. Looked up from germline, CDR1 is SEHNR and CDR2 is FQNEAQ (reference sequence). With 5 bases removed from V and 3 bases from J, the gap between germline ends came to 16 bases. The CDR3 is CASSPSWGKDTGELFF. The CDR3 DNA reads TGTGCCAGCAGCCCCAGCTGGGGGAAGGACACCGGGGAGCTGTTTTTT.